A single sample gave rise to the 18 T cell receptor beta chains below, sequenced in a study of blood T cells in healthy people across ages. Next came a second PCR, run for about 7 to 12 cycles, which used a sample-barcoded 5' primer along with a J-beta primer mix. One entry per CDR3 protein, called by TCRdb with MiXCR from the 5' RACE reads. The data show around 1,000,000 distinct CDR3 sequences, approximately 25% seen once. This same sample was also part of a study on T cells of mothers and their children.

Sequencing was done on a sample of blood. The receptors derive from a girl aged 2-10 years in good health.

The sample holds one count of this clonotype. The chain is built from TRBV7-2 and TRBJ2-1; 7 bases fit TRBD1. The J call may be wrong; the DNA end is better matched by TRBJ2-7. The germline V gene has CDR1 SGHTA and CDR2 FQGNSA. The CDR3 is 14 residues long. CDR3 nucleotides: TGTGCCAGCAGCTATGCAGGGGGAGACTACGAGCAGTACTTC. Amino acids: CASSYAGGDYEQYF.

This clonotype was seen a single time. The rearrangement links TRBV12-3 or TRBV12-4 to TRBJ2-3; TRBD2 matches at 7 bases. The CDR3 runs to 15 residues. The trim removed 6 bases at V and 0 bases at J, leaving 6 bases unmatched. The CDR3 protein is CASREGSGSTDTQYF. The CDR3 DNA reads TGTGCCAGCAGGGAGGGTAGCGGGAGCACAGATACGCAGTATTTT.

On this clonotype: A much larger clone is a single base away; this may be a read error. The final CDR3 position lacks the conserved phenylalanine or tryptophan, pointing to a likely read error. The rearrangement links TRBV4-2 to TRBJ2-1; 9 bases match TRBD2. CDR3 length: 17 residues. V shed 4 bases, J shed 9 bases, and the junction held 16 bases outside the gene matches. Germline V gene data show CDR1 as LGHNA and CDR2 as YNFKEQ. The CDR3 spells CASSPNPGLASRGEQFL. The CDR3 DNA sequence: TGTGCCAGCAGCCCAAATCCGGGACTAGCCTCAAGGGGTGAGCAGTTCCTC.

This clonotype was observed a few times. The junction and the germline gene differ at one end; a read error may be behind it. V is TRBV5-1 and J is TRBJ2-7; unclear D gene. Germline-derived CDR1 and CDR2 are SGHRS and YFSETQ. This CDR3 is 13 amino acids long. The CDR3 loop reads CASSLWTGYEQYF. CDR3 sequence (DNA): TGTGCCAGCAGTTTATGGACCGGCTACGAGCAGTACTTC.

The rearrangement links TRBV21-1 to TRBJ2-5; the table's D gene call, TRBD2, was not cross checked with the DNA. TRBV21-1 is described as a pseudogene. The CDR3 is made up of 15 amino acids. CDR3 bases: TGTGCCAGCAGCAAATCGGCCAGGGAGGGCGAGACCCAGTACTTC. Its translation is CASSKSAREGETQYF.

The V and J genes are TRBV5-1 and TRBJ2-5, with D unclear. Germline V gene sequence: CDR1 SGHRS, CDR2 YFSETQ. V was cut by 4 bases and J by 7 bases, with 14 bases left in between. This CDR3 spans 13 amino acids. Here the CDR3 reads CASSLLNSGTQYF. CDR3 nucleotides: TGCGCCAGCAGCCTACTCAACTCTGGGACCCAGTACTTC.

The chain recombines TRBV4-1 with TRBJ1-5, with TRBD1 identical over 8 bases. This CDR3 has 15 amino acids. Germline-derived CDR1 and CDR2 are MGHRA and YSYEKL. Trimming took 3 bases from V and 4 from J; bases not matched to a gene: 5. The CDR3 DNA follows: TGCGCCAGCAGCCACATCGGACAGGGAAATCAGCCCCAGCATTTT. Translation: CASSHIGQGNQPQHF.

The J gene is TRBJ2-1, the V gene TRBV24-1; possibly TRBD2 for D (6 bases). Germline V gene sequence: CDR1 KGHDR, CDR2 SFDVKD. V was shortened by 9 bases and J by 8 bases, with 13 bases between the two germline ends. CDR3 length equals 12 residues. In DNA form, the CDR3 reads TGTGCCACCTCGGGACTCGAGGATGAGCAGTTCTTC. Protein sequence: CATSGLEDEQFF.

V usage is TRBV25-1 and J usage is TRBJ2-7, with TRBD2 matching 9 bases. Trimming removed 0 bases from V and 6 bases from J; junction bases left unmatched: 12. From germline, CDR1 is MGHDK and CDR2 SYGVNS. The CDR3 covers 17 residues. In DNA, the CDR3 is TGTGCCAGCAGTGAATACGTCCTAGCGGGACGGAGCGGCGAGCAGTACTTC. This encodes CASSEYVLAGRSGEQYF.

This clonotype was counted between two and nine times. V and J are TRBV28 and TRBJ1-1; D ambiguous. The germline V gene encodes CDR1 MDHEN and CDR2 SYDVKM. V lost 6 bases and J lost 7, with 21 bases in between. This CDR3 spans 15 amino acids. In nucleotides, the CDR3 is TGTGCCAGCAGGGACGAGGGTAGGATGATCATTGAAGCTTTCTTT. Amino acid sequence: CASRDEGRMIIEAFF.

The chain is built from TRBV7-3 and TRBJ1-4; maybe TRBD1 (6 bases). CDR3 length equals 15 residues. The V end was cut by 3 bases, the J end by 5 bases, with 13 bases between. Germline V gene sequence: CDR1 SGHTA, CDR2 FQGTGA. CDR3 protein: CASSFITGLNEKLFF. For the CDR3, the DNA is TGTGCCAGCAGCTTCATTACAGGGCTGAATGAAAAACTGTTTTTT.

CDR3: CSARGLGDTQAFF. The CDR3 DNA follows: TGCAGTGCTAGGGGCCTTGGGGACACACAAGCTTTCTTT. V is TRBV20-1 and J is TRBJ1-1, with D possibly TRBD1 on 6 matching bases. V gave up 3 bases and J gave up 9 bases, with 17 bases separating them. The length of the CDR3 is 13 residues. Germline V lookup: CDR1 DFQATT, CDR2 SNEGSKA (reference sequence).

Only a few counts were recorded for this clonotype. The CDR3 nucleotides read TGCAGCGCCAAACGGCTAGCGGGAATGAATGAGCAGTTCTTC. Translation gives CSAKRLAGMNEQFF. J is TRBJ2-5 and V is TRBV29-1; 9 positions agree with TRBD2. The tail of the sequence fits TRBJ2-1 better, so the J call may be wrong. This CDR3 contains 14 residues. From germline, CDR1 is SQVTM and CDR2 ANQGSEA.

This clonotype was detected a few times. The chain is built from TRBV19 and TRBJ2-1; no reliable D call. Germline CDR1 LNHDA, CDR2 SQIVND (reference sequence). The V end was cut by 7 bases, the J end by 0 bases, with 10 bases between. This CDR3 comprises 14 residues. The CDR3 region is CASNRPSSYNEQFF. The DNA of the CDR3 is TGTGCCAGTAACCGACCGAGCTCCTACAATGAGCAGTTCTTC.

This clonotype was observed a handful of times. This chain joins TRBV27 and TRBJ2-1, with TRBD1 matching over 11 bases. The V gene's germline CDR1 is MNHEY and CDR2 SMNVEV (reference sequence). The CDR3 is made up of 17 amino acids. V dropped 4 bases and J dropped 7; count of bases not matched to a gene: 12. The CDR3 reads CASSSQLPGQGGNEQFF. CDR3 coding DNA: TGTGCCAGCAGTTCACAACTACCGGGACAGGGGGGTAATGAGCAGTTCTTC.

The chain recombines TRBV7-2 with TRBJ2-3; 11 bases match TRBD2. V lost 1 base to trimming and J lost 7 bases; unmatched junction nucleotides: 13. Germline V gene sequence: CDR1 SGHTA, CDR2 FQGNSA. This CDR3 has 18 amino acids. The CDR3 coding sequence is TGTGCCAGCAGCTTAGACGCTAGCGGGGGGACCAGGAGGTATACGCAGTATTTT. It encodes CASSLDASGGTRRYTQYF.

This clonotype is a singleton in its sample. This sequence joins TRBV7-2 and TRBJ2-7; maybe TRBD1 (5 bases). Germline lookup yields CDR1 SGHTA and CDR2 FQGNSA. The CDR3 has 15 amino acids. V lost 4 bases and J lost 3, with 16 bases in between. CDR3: CASSSGPGQVYEQYF. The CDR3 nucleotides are TGTGCCAGCAGCTCAGGGCCGGGCCAGGTCTACGAGCAGTACTTC.

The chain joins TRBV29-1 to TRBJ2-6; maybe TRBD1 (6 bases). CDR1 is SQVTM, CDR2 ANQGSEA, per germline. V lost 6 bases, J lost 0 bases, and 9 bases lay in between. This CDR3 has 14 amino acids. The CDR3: CSVPGDSGANVLTF. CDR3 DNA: TGCAGCGTGCCAGGGGACTCTGGGGCCAACGTCCTGACTTTC. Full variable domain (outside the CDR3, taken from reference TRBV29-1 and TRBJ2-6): SAVISQKPSRDICQRGTSLTIQCQVDSQVTMMFWYRQQPGQSLTLIATANQGSEATYESGFVIDKFPISRPNLTFSTLTVSNMSPEDSSIYLCSVPGDSGANVLTFGAGSRLTVL.